A selection of T cell receptor beta chains follows, all from one sample in a study of blood T cell repertoires in COVID-19. This table comes from immunoSEQ multiplex PCR, and its TCRdb copy is limited to in-frame clones, with some not included. The profile shows fewer than 250,000 clones, about 88% of them singletons. The sequencing input was peripheral blood. These receptors came from a woman in her sixties or seventies with acute or convalescent COVID-19. The CDR3 runs from the conserved cysteine through the conserved F or W. D genes are given only for firm matches. Clone size is not always given. Where it is, it says once, few, many or a class for expanded clones.

TRBV5-6	-	TRBJ1-6	-	CASRLRDSYNSPLHF	TGTGCCAGCAGATTGCGGGACTCCTATAATTCACCCCTCCACTTT
TRBV27	-	TRBJ1-5	-	CASSPQGLSNQPQHF	TGTGCCAGCAGTCCACAGGGTTTAAGCAATCAGCCCCAGCATTTT
TRBV7-9	TRBD2	TRBJ2-7	-	CASSLNRGRAGEQYF	TGTGCCAGCAGCTTAAATCGGGGGAGGGCAGGCGAGCAGTACTTC
TRBV19	-	TRBJ1-2	-	CASSMSLNYGYTF	TGTGCCAGTAGTATGAGTTTAAACTATGGCTACACCTTC
TRBV2	-	TRBJ2-2	-	CASSASQASPGELFF	TGTGCCAGCAGTGCTTCTCAGGCCTCACCCGGGGAGCTGTTTTTT
TRBV5-4	-	TRBJ2-5	-	CASSTGGSQETQYF	TGTGCCAGCAGCACCGGGGGTAGTCAGGAGACCCAGTACTTC
TRBV29-1	-	TRBJ2-3	-	CSSQGGWQGADTQYF	TGCAGCTCCCAGGGGGGTTGGCAGGGTGCAGATACGCAGTATTTT
TRBV18	TRBD2	TRBJ2-3	-	CASSSSGSTDTQYF	TGTGCCAGCTCTTCTAGCGGGAGTACAGATACGCAGTATTTT
TRBV19	TRBD2	TRBJ2-3	once	CASSIGLVTSTDTQYF	TGTGCCAGTAGTATCGGACTAGTTACTAGCACAGATACGCAGTATTTT
TRBV16	-	TRBJ1-2	-	CASSQSTGRSPMNYGYTF	TGTGCCAGCAGCCAATCGACAGGACGCAGCCCCATGAACTATGGCTACACCTTC
TRBV3-1/TRBV3-2	-	TRBJ1-4	-	CASSPGQTRLEKLFF	TGTGCCAGCAGCCCAGGACAGACCAGACTGGAAAAACTGTTTTTT
TRBV29-1	-	TRBJ1-2	-	CSAKPGVGYGYTF	TGCAGCGCGAAACCAGGGGTAGGGTATGGCTACACCTTC
TRBV6-1	TRBD1	TRBJ1-5	-	CASSGRQGPSNQPQHF	TGTGCCAGCAGTGGCAGACAGGGTCCCAGCAATCAGCCCCAGCATTTT
TRBV3-1/TRBV3-2	-	TRBJ1-6	once	CASREKGGVTPLHF	TGTGCCAGCAGGGAAAAGGGGGGGGTGACACCCCTCCACTTT
TRBV15	-	TRBJ1-4	-	CATSGPGQRNEKLFF	TGTGCCACCAGCGGACCGGGACAACGGAATGAAAAACTGTTTTTT
TRBV6-5	-	TRBJ1-2	-	CATYSGQQFNYGYTF	TGTGCCACCTATTCTGGACAGCAATTTAACTATGGCTACACCTTC
TRBV9	-	TRBJ2-2	-	CASSVLRDTGELFF	TGTGCCAGCAGCGTACTGAGAGACACCGGGGAGCTGTTTTTT
TRBV9	-	TRBJ1-3	once	CASSAQGSSGNTIYF	TGTGCCAGCAGCGCACAGGGAAGCTCTGGAAACACCATATATTTT
TRBV27	-	TRBJ1-4	once	CASSPMRATNEKLFF	TGTGCCAGCAGCCCGATGAGGGCAACTAATGAAAAACTGTTTTTT
TRBV7-2	TRBD1	TRBJ2-7	-	CASSPWTGEPYEQYF	TGTGCCAGCAGCCCATGGACAGGGGAACCCTACGAGCAGTACTTC
TRBV3-1/TRBV3-2	TRBD2	TRBJ2-3	-	CASSPLAGTTDTQYF	TGTGCCAGCAGCCCCTTAGCGGGGACCACAGATACGCAGTATTTT
TRBV14	-	TRBJ1-2	-	CASSQAARQIGYTF	TGTGCCAGCAGCCAAGCGGCCAGGCAGATTGGCTACACCTTC
TRBV2	TRBD2	TRBJ2-2	once	CASKGTSGRVANTGELFF	TGTGCCAGCAAGGGGACTAGCGGGAGGGTAGCGAACACCGGGGAGCTGTTTTTT
TRBV28	-	TRBJ2-4	-	CATARSRGTKNIQYF	TGTGCCACGGCGAGATCCCGGGGGACCAAAAACATTCAGTACTTC
TRBV11-2	TRBD2	TRBJ2-1	-	CASSPWTSGGNRTYNEQFF	TGTGCCAGCAGCCCTTGGACTAGCGGGGGGAATCGGACCTACAATGAGCAGTTCTTC
TRBV3-1/TRBV3-2	TRBD1	TRBJ2-5	-	CASSKPTGAETQYF	TGTGCCAGCAGCAAACCGACAGGGGCGGAGACCCAGTACTTC
TRBV15	-	TRBJ2-1	-	CATSRGPPSYNEQFF	TGTGCCACCAGCAGGGGGCCCCCCTCGTACAATGAGCAGTTCTTC
TRBV5-1	-	TRBJ1-5	-	CASSLGVWGENQPQHF	TGCGCCAGCAGCTTGGGAGTGTGGGGAGAGAATCAGCCCCAGCATTTT
TRBV28	TRBD1	TRBJ1-6	once	CASSPRDRARSPLHF	TGTGCCAGCAGTCCCCGGGACAGGGCTCGTTCACCCCTCCACTTT
TRBV11-2	TRBD1	TRBJ1-5	-	CASSLGQGGNQPQHF	TGTGCCAGCAGCCTTGGACAGGGAGGCAATCAGCCCCAGCATTTT
TRBV21-1	-	TRBJ1-2	-	CASSIRGPVSHYGYTF	TGTGCCAGCAGCATTAGGGGCCCCGTAAGCCACTATGGCTACACCTTC
TRBV19	-	TRBJ2-5	-	CASSDPGGARQETQYF	TGTGCCAGTAGCGACCCTGGGGGCGCGAGGCAAGAGACCCAGTACTTC
TRBV11-3	TRBD1	TRBJ1-1	-	CASSTRTGLNTEAFF	TGTGCCAGCAGCACCAGGACAGGGTTGAACACTGAAGCTTTCTTT
TRBV9	TRBD1	TRBJ1-3	-	CASSAQGAGGNTIYF	TGTGCCAGCAGCGCCCAGGGGGCGGGAGGGAACACCATATATTTT
TRBV6-5	-	TRBJ1-4	-	CASSSGATNEKLFF	TGTGCCAGCAGTTCAGGGGCAACTAATGAAAAACTGTTTTTT
TRBV28	-	TRBJ1-6	-	CASSLSRGGDSPLHF	TGTGCCAGCAGTTTATCTCGTGGGGGCGATTCACCCCTCCACTTT
TRBV5-5	-	TRBJ2-3	once	CASSIIPGHRENTDTQYF	TGTGCCAGCAGCATTATACCGGGACACCGAGAAAACACAGATACGCAGTATTTT
TRBV5-1	-	TRBJ2-7	few	CASRGGTDVSYEQYF	TGCGCCAGCAGGGGCGGGACTGATGTTTCCTACGAGCAGTACTTC
TRBV3-1/TRBV3-2	-	TRBJ1-6	-	CASSQDFRGNSPLHF	TGTGCCAGCAGCCAAGATTTTAGGGGTAATTCACCCCTCCACTTT
TRBV28	-	TRBJ2-2	few	CAVNRGIGTGELFF	TGTGCCGTAAATCGCGGTATAGGCACCGGGGAGCTGTTTTTT
TRBV11-2	-	TRBJ2-7	-	CASSLVGQRRRYF	TGTGCCAGCAGCTTAGTCGGACAGCGGAGGAGGTACTTC
TRBV21-1	-	TRBJ2-7	-	CAHSGGFADEQYF	TGTGCCCACTCGGGGGGGTTTGCGGACGAGCAGTACTTC
TRBV6-5	-	TRBJ1-1	few	CASSHQVMNTEAFF	TGTGCCAGCAGTCACCAGGTAATGAACACTGAAGCTTTCTTT
TRBV24-1	TRBD2	TRBJ2-5	-	CATARTSGSMHQETQYF	TGTGCCACCGCCCGGACTAGCGGGAGTATGCACCAAGAGACCCAGTACTTC
TRBV7-6	TRBD2	TRBJ2-2	-	CASSFRSGGFNTGELFF	TGTGCCAGCAGCTTCCGAAGCGGGGGGTTCAACACCGGGGAGCTGTTTTTT